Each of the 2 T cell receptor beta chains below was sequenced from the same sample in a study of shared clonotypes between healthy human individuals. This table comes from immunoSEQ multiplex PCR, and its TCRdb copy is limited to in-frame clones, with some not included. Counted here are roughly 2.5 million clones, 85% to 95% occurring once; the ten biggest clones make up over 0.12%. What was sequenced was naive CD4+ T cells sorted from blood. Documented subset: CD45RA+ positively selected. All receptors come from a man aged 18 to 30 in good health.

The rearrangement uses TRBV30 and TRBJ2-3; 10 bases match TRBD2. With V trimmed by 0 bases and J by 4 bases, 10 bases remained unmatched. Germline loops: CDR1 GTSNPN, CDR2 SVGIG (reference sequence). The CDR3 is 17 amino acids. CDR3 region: CAWSVGSSGGAADTQYF. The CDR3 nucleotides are TGTGCCTGGAGTGTAGGATCCAGCGGGGGGGCAGCAGATACGCAGTATTTT.

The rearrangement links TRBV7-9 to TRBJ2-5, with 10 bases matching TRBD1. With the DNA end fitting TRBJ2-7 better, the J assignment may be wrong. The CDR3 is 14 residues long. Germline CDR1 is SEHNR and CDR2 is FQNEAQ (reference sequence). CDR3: CASSSDDRGREQYF. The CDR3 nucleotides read TGTGCCAGCAGCTCAGATGACAGGGGGCGCGAGCAGTACTTC.